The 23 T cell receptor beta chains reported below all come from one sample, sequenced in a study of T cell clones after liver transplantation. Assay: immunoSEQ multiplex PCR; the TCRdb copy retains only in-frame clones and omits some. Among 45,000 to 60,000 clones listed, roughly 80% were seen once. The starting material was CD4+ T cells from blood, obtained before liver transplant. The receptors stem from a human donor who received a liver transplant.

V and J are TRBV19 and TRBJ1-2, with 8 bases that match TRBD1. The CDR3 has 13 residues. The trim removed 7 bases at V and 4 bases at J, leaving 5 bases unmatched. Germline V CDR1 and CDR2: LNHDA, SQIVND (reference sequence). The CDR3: CASTGGEAYGYTF. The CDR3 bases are TGTGCCAGTACAGGGGGCGAAGCCTATGGCTACACCTTC.

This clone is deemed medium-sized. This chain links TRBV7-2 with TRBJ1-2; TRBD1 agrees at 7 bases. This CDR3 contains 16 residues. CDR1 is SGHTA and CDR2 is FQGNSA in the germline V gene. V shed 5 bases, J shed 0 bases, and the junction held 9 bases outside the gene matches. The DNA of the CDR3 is TGTGCCAGCAGCCCGGGACAGACCATAGCTAACTATGGCTACACCTTC. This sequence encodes CASSPGQTIANYGYTF.

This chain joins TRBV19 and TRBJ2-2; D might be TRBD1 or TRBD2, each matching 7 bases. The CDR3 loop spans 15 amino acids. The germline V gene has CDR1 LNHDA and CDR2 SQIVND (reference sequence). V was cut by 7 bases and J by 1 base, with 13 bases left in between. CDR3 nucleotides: TGTGCCAGTACCCCAGGGGGGGTGAACACCGGGGAGCTGTTTTTT. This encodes CASTPGGVNTGELFF.

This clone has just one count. CDR3 in amino acids: CASSERWAVGLPGNEQFF. CDR3 bases: TGTGCCAGCAGCGAACGGTGGGCCGTTGGACTCCCGGGGAATGAGCAGTTCTTC. V and J are TRBV7-9 and TRBJ2-1, with D tentatively TRBD2 (5 bases). V lost 5 bases to trimming and J lost 7 bases, with 27 bases between them. CDR3 length: 18 residues. The germline CDR1 and CDR2 sequences are SEHNR and FQNEAQ (reference sequence).

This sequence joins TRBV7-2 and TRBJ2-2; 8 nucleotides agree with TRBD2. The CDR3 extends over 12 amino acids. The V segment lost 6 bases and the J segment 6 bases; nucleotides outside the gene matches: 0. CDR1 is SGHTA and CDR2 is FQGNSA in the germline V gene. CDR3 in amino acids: CASRTSAGELFF. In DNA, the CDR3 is TGTGCCAGCAGGACTAGCGCCGGGGAGCTGTTTTTT. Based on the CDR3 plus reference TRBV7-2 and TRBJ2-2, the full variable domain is GAGVSQSPSNKVTEKGKDVELRCDPISGHTALYWYRQSLGQGLEFLIYFQGNSAPDKSGLPSDRFSAERTGGSVSTLTIQRTQQEDSAVYLCASRTSAGELFFGEGSRLTVL.

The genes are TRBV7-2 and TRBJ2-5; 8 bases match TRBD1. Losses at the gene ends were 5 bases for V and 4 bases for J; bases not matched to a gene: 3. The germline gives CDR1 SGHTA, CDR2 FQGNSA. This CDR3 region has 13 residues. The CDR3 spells CASSRGQGETQYF. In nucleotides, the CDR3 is TGTGCCAGCAGCCGAGGACAGGGAGAGACCCAGTACTTC. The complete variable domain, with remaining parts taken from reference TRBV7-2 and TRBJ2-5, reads GAGVSQSPSNKVTEKGKDVELRCDPISGHTALYWYRQSLGQGLEFLIYFQGNSAPDKSGLPSDRFSAERTGGSVSTLTIQRTQQEDSAVYLCASSRGQGETQYFGPGTRLLVL.

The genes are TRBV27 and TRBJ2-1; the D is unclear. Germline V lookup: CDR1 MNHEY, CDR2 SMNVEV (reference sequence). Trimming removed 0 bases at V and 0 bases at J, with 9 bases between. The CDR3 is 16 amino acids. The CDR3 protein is CASSLSGPGSYNEQFF. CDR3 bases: TGTGCCAGCAGTTTATCGGGCCCAGGCTCCTACAATGAGCAGTTCTTC.

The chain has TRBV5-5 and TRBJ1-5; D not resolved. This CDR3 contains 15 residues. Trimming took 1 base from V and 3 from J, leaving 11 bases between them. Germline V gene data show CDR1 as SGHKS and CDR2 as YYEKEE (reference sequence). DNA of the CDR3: TGTGCCAGCAGCTTGCTTCTGGGAAACAATCAGCCCCAGCATTTT. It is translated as CASSLLLGNNQPQHF.

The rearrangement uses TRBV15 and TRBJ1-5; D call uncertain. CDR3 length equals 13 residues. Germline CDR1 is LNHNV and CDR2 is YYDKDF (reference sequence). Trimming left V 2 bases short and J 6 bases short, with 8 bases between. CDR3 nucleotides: TGTGCCACCAGCAGACGGGGAACTCAGCCCCAGCATTTT. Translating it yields CATSRRGTQPQHF.

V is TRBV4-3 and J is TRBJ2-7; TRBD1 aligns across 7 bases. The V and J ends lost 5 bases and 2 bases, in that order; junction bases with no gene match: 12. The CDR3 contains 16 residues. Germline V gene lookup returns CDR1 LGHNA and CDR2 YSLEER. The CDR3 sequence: CASSERPTGNAYEQYF. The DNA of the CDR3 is TGCGCCAGCAGCGAAAGACCGACAGGGAATGCCTACGAGCAGTACTTC.

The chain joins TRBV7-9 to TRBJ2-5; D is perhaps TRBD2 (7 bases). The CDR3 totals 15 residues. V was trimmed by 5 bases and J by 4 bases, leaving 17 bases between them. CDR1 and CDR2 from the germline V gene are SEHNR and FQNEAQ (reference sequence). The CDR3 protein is CASSNRRAGAETQYF. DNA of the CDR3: TGTGCCAGCAGCAATCGCAGGGCGGGGGCAGAGACCCAGTACTTC.

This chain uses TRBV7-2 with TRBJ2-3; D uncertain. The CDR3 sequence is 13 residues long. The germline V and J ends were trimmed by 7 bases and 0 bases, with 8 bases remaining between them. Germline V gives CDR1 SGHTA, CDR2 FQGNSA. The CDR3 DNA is TGTGCCAGCACCCACGCTAGCACAGATACGCAGTATTTT. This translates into CASTHASTDTQYF.

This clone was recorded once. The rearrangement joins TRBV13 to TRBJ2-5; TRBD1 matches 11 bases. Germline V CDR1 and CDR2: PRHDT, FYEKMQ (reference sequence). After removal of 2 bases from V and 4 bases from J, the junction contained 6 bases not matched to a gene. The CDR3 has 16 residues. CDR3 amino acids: CASSLPGTGGRETQYF. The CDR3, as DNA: TGTGCCAGCAGCTTACCCGGGACAGGGGGTCGAGAGACCCAGTACTTC.

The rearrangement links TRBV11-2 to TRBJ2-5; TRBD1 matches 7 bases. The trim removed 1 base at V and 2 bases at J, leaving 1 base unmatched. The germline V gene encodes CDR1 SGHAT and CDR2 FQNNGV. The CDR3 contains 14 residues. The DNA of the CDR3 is TGTGCCAGCAGCTTAGGGACAGGACAAGAGACCCAGTACTTC. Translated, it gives CASSLGTGQETQYF.

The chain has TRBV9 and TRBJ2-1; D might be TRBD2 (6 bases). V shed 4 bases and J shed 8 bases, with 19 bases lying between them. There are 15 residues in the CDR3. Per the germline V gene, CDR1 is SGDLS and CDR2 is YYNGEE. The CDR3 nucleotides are TGTGCCAGCAGCTCTCCCCCCGGGGGAGGCCATGAGCAGTTCTTC. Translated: CASSSPPGGGHEQFF.

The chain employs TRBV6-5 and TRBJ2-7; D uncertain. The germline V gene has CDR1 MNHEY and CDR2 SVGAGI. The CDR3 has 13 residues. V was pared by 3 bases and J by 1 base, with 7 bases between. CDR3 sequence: CASSYQVSYEQYF. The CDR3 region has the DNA TGTGCCAGCAGTTATCAGGTTTCCTACGAGCAGTACTTC.

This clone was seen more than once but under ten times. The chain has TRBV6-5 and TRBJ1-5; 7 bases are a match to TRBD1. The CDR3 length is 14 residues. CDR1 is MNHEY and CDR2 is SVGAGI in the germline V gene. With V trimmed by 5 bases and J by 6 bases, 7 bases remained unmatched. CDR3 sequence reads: CASSPRQGGQPQHF. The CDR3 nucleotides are TGTGCCAGCAGTCCAAGACAGGGAGGTCAGCCCCAGCATTTT.

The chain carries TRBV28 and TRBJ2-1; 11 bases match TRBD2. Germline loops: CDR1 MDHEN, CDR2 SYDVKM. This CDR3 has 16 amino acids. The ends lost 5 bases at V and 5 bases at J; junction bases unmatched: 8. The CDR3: CASSPGGLAAHNEQFF. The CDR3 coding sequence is TGTGCCAGCAGTCCAGGGGGACTAGCGGCCCACAATGAGCAGTTCTTC.

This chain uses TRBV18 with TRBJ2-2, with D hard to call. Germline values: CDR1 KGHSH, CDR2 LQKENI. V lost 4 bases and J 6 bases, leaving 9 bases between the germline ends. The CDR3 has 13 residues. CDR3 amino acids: CASSLDMAGELFF. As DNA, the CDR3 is TGTGCCAGCTCACTTGACATGGCCGGGGAGCTGTTTTTT.

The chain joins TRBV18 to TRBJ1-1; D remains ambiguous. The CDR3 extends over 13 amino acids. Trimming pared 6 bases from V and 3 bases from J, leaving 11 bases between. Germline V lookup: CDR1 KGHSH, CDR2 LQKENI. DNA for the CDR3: TGTGCCAGCTCCCCCTTAGTGGACACTGAAGCTTTCTTT. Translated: CASSPLVDTEAFF. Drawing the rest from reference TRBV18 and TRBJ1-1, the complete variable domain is NAGVMQNPRHLVRRRGQEARLRCSPMKGHSHVYWYRQLPEEGLKFMVYLQKENIIDESGMPKERFSAEFPKEGPSILRIQQVVRGDSAAYFCASSPLVDTEAFFGQGTRLTVV.

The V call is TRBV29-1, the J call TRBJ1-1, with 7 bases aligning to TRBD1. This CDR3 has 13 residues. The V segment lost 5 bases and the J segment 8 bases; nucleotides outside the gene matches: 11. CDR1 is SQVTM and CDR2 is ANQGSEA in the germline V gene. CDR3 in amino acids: CSVMHARGGEAFF. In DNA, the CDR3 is TGCAGCGTTATGCACGCGAGAGGGGGCGAAGCTTTCTTT.

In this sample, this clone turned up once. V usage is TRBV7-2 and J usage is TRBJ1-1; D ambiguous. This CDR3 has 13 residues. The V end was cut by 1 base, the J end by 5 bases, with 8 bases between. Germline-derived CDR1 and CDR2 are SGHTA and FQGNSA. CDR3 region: CASSLDPGTEAFF. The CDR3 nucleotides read TGTGCCAGCAGCTTAGATCCGGGGACTGAAGCTTTCTTT.

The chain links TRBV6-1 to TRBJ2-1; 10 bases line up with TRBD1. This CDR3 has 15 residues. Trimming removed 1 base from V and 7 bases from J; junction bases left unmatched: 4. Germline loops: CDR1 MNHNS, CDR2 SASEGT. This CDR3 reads CASSEGRTGGNEQFF. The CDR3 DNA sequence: TGTGCCAGCAGTGAAGGGAGGACAGGGGGGAATGAGCAGTTCTTC.